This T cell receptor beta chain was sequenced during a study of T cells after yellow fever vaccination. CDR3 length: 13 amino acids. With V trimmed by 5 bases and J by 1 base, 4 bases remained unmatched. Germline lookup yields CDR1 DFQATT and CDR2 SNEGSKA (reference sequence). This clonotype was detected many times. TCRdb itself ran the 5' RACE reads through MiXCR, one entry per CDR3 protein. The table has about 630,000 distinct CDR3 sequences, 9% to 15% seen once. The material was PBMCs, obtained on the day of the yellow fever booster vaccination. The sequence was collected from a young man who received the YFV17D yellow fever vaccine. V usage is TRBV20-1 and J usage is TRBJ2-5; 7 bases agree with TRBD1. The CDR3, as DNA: TGCAGTGCTCCACAGGGGCCCCAAGAGACCCAGTACTTC. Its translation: CSAPQGPQETQYF.